The next 21 T cell receptor beta chains were all read from a single sample in a study of regulatory T cells in long-lasting Graves disease. CDR3-region Arm-PCR and iRepertoire HTBI primers produced the TCR beta libraries. Each CDR3 protein is one row after TCRdb ran MiXCR on the multiplex PCR reads. The sample comprises about 560,000 distinct CDR3 sequences, about 16% of which are singletons, and more than 10% rests with the top ten. Time point here: newly diagnosed GD, antithyroid drugs for less than 3 months. Extracted PBMC RNA gave rise to the TCR library. This sample was shared with a second study, whose subject was T cells in Graves' hyperthyroidism and ophthalmopathy.

The sample was peripheral blood mononuclear cells (PBMCs), taken at new diagnosis, from a patient treated with antithyroid drugs. The receptors come from a man between 18 and 35 years old with Graves disease.

V gene TRBV5-1 combines with J gene TRBJ2-3; a weak D match, TRBD2 (6 bases). The CDR3 totals 16 residues. CDR1 SGHRS and CDR2 YFSETQ come from the germline V gene. V lost 1 base and J 2 bases, leaving 14 bases between the germline ends. CDR3 region: CASSLRGTLDTDTQYF. CDR3 DNA sequence: TGCGCCAGCAGCTTGCGGGGGACTCTGGACACAGATACGCAGTATTTT.

This clonotype was detected a few times. This chain joins TRBV7-3 and TRBJ2-7; D may correspond to TRBD1 or TRBD2 (5 bases each). V lost 3 bases and J 9 bases, leaving 15 bases between the germline ends. Germline lookup yields CDR1 SGHTA and CDR2 FQGTGA. The CDR3 runs to 13 residues. DNA of the CDR3: TGTGCCAGCAGCTTCCGGCAGGGAGAAGGGCAGTACTTC. Translating gives CASSFRQGEGQYF.

The chain links TRBV30 to TRBJ2-7; TRBD1 is a possible D gene (5 bases). CDR3 length equals 13 residues. V was shortened by 2 bases and J by 3 bases, with 11 bases between the two germline ends. In germline, CDR1 is GTSNPN, CDR2 SVGIG (reference sequence). CDR3 DNA: TGTGCCTGGAGTTTTTCCGACAGCTACGAGCAGTACTTC. Its translation: CAWSFSDSYEQYF.

This clonotype was seen at least ten times. This chain uses TRBV27 with TRBJ2-3; D unresolved. Germline V CDR1 and CDR2: MNHEY, SMNVEV (reference sequence). The V end was cut by 5 bases, the J end by 1 base, with 16 bases between. This CDR3 is built from 16 residues. The CDR3 spells CASSPFGLLGTDTQYF. DNA for the CDR3: TGTGCCAGCAGTCCCTTCGGCCTGTTGGGCACAGATACGCAGTATTTT.

The chain couples TRBV20-1 to TRBJ2-7, with D unclear. The germline V gene encodes CDR1 DFQATT and CDR2 SNEGSKA (reference sequence). V lost 6 bases and J lost 3, with 12 bases in between. The CDR3 runs 12 residues. The CDR3 DNA reads as TGCAGTGCCACTCAAGGTCGCTACGAGCAGTACTTC. It translates to CSATQGRYEQYF.

This clonotype was counted ten times or more. The J gene is TRBJ2-7, the V gene TRBV7-9; 8 nucleotides line up with TRBD1. The CDR3 runs 15 residues. Germline assignment: CDR1 SEHNR and CDR2 FQNEAQ (reference sequence). J gave up 5 bases and V 1 base, and 7 bases lay outside the gene matches. The CDR3 spells CASSLGSGQVNEQYF. CDR3 DNA: TGTGCCAGCAGCTTAGGATCGGGACAGGTAAACGAGCAGTACTTC.

The J gene is TRBJ1-1, the V gene TRBV27; 10 nucleotides line up with TRBD1. This CDR3 has 16 residues. Trimming took 8 bases from V and 1 from J; bases not matched to a gene: 10. In germline, CDR1 is MNHEY, CDR2 SMNVEV (reference sequence). CDR3 region: CASGRTGGGANTEAFF. DNA for the CDR3: TGTGCCAGCGGGAGGACAGGGGGTGGGGCGAACACTGAAGCTTTCTTT.

The chain links TRBV14 to TRBJ2-7; TRBD1 matches at 8 bases. The CDR3 contains 15 residues. Germline CDR1 and CDR2: SGHDN and FVKESK. The trim removed 1 base at V and 2 bases at J, leaving 4 bases unmatched. The chain's CDR3 is CASSQGQGNPYEQYF. DNA for the CDR3: TGTGCCAGCAGCCAAGGACAGGGGAACCCCTACGAGCAGTACTTC.

This clonotype was observed many times. The gene calls are TRBV2 and TRBJ1-1; no clear D. Germline V CDR1 and CDR2: SNHLY, FYNNEI. Trimming shortened V by 7 bases and J by 1 base, and 10 bases separated the two germline ends. The CDR3 has 13 residues. The CDR3 bases are TGTGCCAGCATTCAGGAGGGGAACACTGAAGCTTTCTTT. Its protein product is CASIQEGNTEAFF.

This clonotype was counted ten times or more. The chain employs TRBV10-2 and TRBJ2-5, with D perhaps matching TRBD1 (5 bases). This CDR3 comprises 15 residues. Germline CDR1 and CDR2: WSHSY and SAAADI. V was cut by 2 bases and J by 1 base, with 11 bases left in between. In DNA, the CDR3 is TGCGCCAGCAGTGAGATGACAGAAACCCAAGAGACCCAGTACTTC. This translates into CASSEMTETQETQYF.

This clonotype has just a few counts. This chain links TRBV3-1 with TRBJ2-4; 8 bases are a match to TRBD1. J was trimmed by 6 bases and V by 4 bases; bases with no gene match: 11. The CDR3 totals 16 residues. Germline CDR1 and CDR2: LGHDT and YNNKEL (reference sequence). The CDR3 nucleotides are TGTGCCAGCAGCCGTGAGCCTAGGACAGGGCTAAACATTCAGTACTTC. This sequence encodes CASSREPRTGLNIQYF.

This clonotype was seen at least ten times. The chain is built from TRBV11-3 and TRBJ2-3; 7 nucleotides align to TRBD1. Trimming removed 5 bases from V and 3 bases from J; junction bases left unmatched: 8. The length of the CDR3 is 15 residues. CDR1 is SGHNT, CDR2 YENEEA, per germline. This CDR3 reads CASSQRQGMTDTQYF. CDR3 coding DNA: TGTGCCAGCAGCCAGCGACAGGGAATGACAGATACGCAGTATTTT.

There are a few counts of this clonotype. CDR3 DNA sequence: TGTGCCAGCAGTTTCGAGGCGAACAATGAGCAGTTCTTC. Its translation: CASSFEANNEQFF. This rearrangement joins TRBV28 to TRBJ2-1; no definite D call. Trimming pared 3 bases from V and 5 bases from J, leaving 8 bases between. Germline V gene sequence: CDR1 MDHEN, CDR2 SYDVKM. This CDR3 has 13 residues.

In this sample, this clonotype turned up many times. V usage is TRBV14 and J usage is TRBJ2-2; D tentatively fits TRBD1 or TRBD2 (5 bases each). The CDR3 is 14 residues long. V was cut by 4 bases and J by 6 bases, with 12 bases left in between. CDR1 is SGHDN and CDR2 is FVKESK in the germline V gene. The CDR3: CASSPGTAPGELFF. Here the CDR3 DNA reads TGTGCCAGCAGCCCGGGGACCGCGCCCGGGGAGCTGTTTTTT.

There are many counts of this clonotype. V usage is TRBV27 and J usage is TRBJ2-3, with D perhaps TRBD1 (6 bases). The end of the DNA fits TRBJ2-5 better, so the J call may be wrong. Germline values: CDR1 MNHEY, CDR2 SMNVEV (reference sequence). The CDR3 covers 16 residues. For the CDR3, the DNA is TGTGCCAGCAGTTATAAAGGGGGTCTTTATTTGGGGACCCAGTACTTC. This codes for CASSYKGGLYLGTQYF.

This clonotype was seen ten or more times. The CDR3 DNA reads as TGTGCCAGCAGCTTAGAGCGGACAGATACGCAGTATTTT. This gives the protein CASSLERTDTQYF. This chain links TRBV11-2 with TRBJ2-3; unclear D gene. Germline lookup yields CDR1 SGHAT and CDR2 FQNNGV. This CDR3 spans 13 amino acids. Trimming took 0 bases from V and 3 from J, leaving 4 bases between them.

This clonotype was observed a few times. This chain uses TRBV5-5 with TRBJ1-2; D unresolved. The CDR3 spans 16 residues. V lost 2 bases, J lost 5 bases, and 19 bases lay in between. Germline V gene sequence: CDR1 SGHKS, CDR2 YYEKEE (reference sequence). The chain's CDR3 is CASSLASRVTDYGYTF. The CDR3 nucleotides are TGTGCCAGCAGCTTAGCGAGCAGAGTGACTGATTATGGCTACACCTTC.

This clonotype was seen more than once but under ten times. This sequence joins TRBV9 and TRBJ2-3; no firm D call. CDR3 length: 14 residues. The ends were cut back, 4 bases at V and 6 bases at J, with 15 bases in the middle. Germline CDR1 and CDR2: SGDLS and YYNGEE. The CDR3 reads CASSPRPPPDTQYF. The CDR3 coding sequence is TGTGCCAGCAGCCCGCGTCCTCCCCCCGATACGCAGTATTTT.

This clonotype has ten or more counts. V usage is TRBV5-5 and J usage is TRBJ1-4; D ambiguous. Germline V gene data show CDR1 as SGHKS and CDR2 as YYEKEE (reference sequence). CDR3 length equals 14 residues. V dropped 1 base and J dropped 4 bases, with 8 bases sitting between them. The DNA of the CDR3 is TGTGCCAGCAGCTTGAAAGGAAATAATGAAAAACTGTTTTTT. Amino acids: CASSLKGNNEKLFF.

The gene calls are TRBV28 and TRBJ2-1; no firm D call. CDR3 length equals 16 residues. Germline V gene data show CDR1 as MDHEN and CDR2 as SYDVKM. V gave up 5 bases and J gave up 0 bases, with 14 bases separating them. The CDR3 here is CASSPLKRFSYNEQFF. Written as DNA, the CDR3 is TGTGCCAGCAGTCCCCTCAAGCGATTCTCCTACAATGAGCAGTTCTTC.

This clonotype occurred a few times. The rearrangement joins TRBV27 to TRBJ2-7; D is perhaps TRBD1 or TRBD2 (6 bases each). V shed 6 bases and J shed 7 bases, with 19 bases lying between them. The CDR3 runs 14 residues. Germline V gene data show CDR1 as MNHEY and CDR2 as SMNVEV (reference sequence). The CDR3 here is CASSSKTGALEQYF. The CDR3 coding sequence is TGTGCCAGCAGCTCCAAAACGGGGGCGCTAGAGCAGTACTTC.